These 19 T cell receptor beta chains share one sample of origin, sequenced in a study of radiotherapy plus CTLA-4 blockade in lung cancer. This table comes from immunoSEQ multiplex PCR, and its TCRdb copy is limited to in-frame clones, with some not included. The sample carries about 23,000 clones, 70% to 75% recorded once. The sample here was peripheral blood, taken from a patient treated with radiotherapy plus ipilimumab. The receptors were gathered from a human donor with non-small cell lung cancer whose response to radiotherapy plus ipilimumab could not be evaluated.

The V and J genes are TRBV18 and TRBJ1-6; 9 nucleotides line up with TRBD1. J was trimmed by 7 bases and V by 3 bases; bases with no gene match: 7. CDR1 KGHSH and CDR2 LQKENI come from the germline V gene. CDR3 length equals 16 residues. DNA of the CDR3: TGTGCCAGCTCACCCACGGGACAGGGCGGAAATTCACCCCTCCACTTT. Its protein product is CASSPTGQGGNSPLHF.

The CDR3 region is CASSFRGSVAGELFF. DNA of the CDR3: TGTGCCAGCAGTTTTCGCGGGAGTGTTGCCGGGGAGCTGTTTTTT. V usage is TRBV27 and J usage is TRBJ2-2, with 7 positions matching TRBD2. The CDR3 spans 15 residues. CDR1 MNHEY and CDR2 SMNVEV come from the germline V gene (reference sequence). V trimming: 3 bases; J trimming: 6 bases; junction bases outside the gene matches: 7.

The chain links TRBV2 to TRBJ2-5, with 8 bases aligning to TRBD1. This CDR3 is 14 amino acids long. Germline CDR1 reads SNHLY; CDR2 reads FYNNEI. J gave up 5 bases and V 6 bases, and 8 bases lay outside the gene matches. As DNA, the CDR3 is TGTGCCAGCAGCCCGACAGGGGCGCATGAGACCCAGTACTTC. Translation: CASSPTGAHETQYF.

The chain carries TRBV7-2 and TRBJ1-1; no clear D. V shed 7 bases and J shed 0 bases, with 9 bases lying between them. Germline-derived CDR1 and CDR2 are SGHTA and FQGNSA. This CDR3 has 13 residues. The CDR3 sequence is CASNKQMNTEAFF. The CDR3 bases are TGTGCCAGCAACAAACAGATGAACACTGAAGCTTTCTTT.

The chain has TRBV19 and TRBJ2-7; D may be TRBD2 (6 bases). CDR1 is LNHDA and CDR2 is SQIVND in the germline V gene (reference sequence). V was trimmed by 0 bases and J by 4 bases, leaving 13 bases between them. The CDR3 has 15 amino acids. The CDR3: CASSIDPGLAYEQYF. CDR3 nucleotides: TGTGCCAGTAGTATAGATCCCGGGCTAGCGTACGAGCAGTACTTC.

This clone has just a few counts. The CDR3 loop is CASRSPGFSYEQYF. CDR3 coding DNA: TGTGCCAGCAGGAGTCCCGGGTTCTCCTACGAGCAGTACTTC. The chain couples TRBV6-5 to TRBJ2-7; no definite D call. V was cut by 6 bases and J by 0 bases, with 12 bases left in between. This CDR3 has 14 amino acids. Germline CDR1 and CDR2: MNHEY and SVGAGI.

V and J are TRBV5-4 and TRBJ2-5, with 14 nucleotides matching TRBD2. The CDR3 is made up of 18 amino acids. V trimming: 4 bases; J trimming: 5 bases; junction bases outside the gene matches: 13. From germline, CDR1 is SGHNT and CDR2 YYREEE (reference sequence). This chain's CDR3 is CASSTYRLAGGPGETQYF. DNA for the CDR3: TGTGCCAGCAGCACCTATCGACTAGCGGGAGGGCCGGGGGAGACCCAGTACTTC.

The chain is built from TRBV7-2 and TRBJ1-3; D not certain. Germline CDR1 reads SGHTA; CDR2 reads FQGNSA. The V end lost 1 base, the J end lost 0 bases, and 7 bases lay between the germline ends. There are 15 residues in the CDR3. CDR3 in amino acids: CASSLDPSSGNTIYF. The CDR3, as DNA: TGTGCCAGCAGCTTAGACCCGAGCTCTGGAAACACCATATATTTT.

The chain is built from TRBV25-1 and TRBJ1-1, with D hard to call. The V end was cut by 2 bases, the J end by 4 bases, with 11 bases between. Germline V gene sequence: CDR1 MGHDK, CDR2 SYGVNS. This CDR3 contains 14 residues. The CDR3, as DNA: TGTGCCAGCAGTGAAGCGGGTTTGTTCACTGAAGCTTTCTTT. Translation gives CASSEAGLFTEAFF.

V gene TRBV6-1 combines with J gene TRBJ2-7, with D unclear. This CDR3 spans 13 amino acids. Germline V gives CDR1 MNHNS, CDR2 SASEGT. V was pared by 7 bases and J by 1 base, with 11 bases between. CDR3 coding DNA: TGTGCCAGCAACAAAGACTGGTCCTACGAGCAGTACTTC. Encoded protein: CASNKDWSYEQYF.

This chain joins TRBV9 and TRBJ2-3, with 9 positions matching TRBD2. With V trimmed by 4 bases and J by 5 bases, 11 bases remained unmatched. The CDR3 totals 16 residues. Germline loops: CDR1 SGDLS, CDR2 YYNGEE. The DNA of the CDR3 is TGTGCCAGCAGCCCCCGGAGTAGCGGGGGAGGAGATACGCAGTATTTT. Translation: CASSPRSSGGGDTQYF.

CDR3 nucleotide sequence: TGTGCCTGGAGTGTAGTCTCTAACAGCGGCTATGGCTACACCTTC. Amino acid sequence: CAWSVVSNSGYGYTF. This sequence joins TRBV30 and TRBJ1-2; D unresolved. V dropped 0 bases and J dropped 4 bases, with 15 bases sitting between them. The CDR3 totals 15 residues. CDR1 and CDR2 (germline): GTSNPN, SVGIG (reference sequence).

J is TRBJ2-7 and V is TRBV20-1; D not certain. Germline CDR1 and CDR2: DFQATT and SNEGSKA (reference sequence). V was shortened by 3 bases and J by 7 bases, with 10 bases between the two germline ends. The CDR3 length is 11 residues. The chain's CDR3 is CSASRAQEQYF. CDR3 bases: TGCAGTGCTAGTCGCGCGCAAGAGCAGTACTTC.

This clone has more than one count but fewer than ten. The V call is TRBV7-6, the J call TRBJ2-1; D might be TRBD2 (6 bases). Germline V gives CDR1 SGHVS, CDR2 FNYEAQ. V was pared by 5 bases and J by 5 bases, with 22 bases between. The CDR3 is 17 amino acids. CDR3 coding DNA: TGTGCCAGCAGCAACCTACGAGGCGGGGCTAGCCACAATGAGCAGTTCTTC. Its protein is CASSNLRGGASHNEQFF.

The table lists this clone with a count of one. The V gene is TRBV21-1, the J gene TRBJ2-2; TRBD1 was called by the table and not checked on the DNA. TRBV21-1 is a pseudogene. The CDR3 length is 16 residues. CDR3 bases: TGTGCCAGCAGCAAGGGGGCTAACAGGAACACCGGGGAGCTGTTTTTT. Residues: CASSKGANRNTGELFF.

The V call is TRBV5-1, the J call TRBJ2-7; 9 bases agree with TRBD2. V lost 2 bases to trimming and J lost 8 bases; unmatched junction nucleotides: 8. The CDR3 is 14 amino acids. In germline, CDR1 is SGHRS, CDR2 YFSETQ. CDR3 residues: CASSLAGGTQQQYF. The CDR3, as DNA: TGCGCCAGCAGCTTAGCGGGAGGAACCCAGCAGCAGTACTTC.

In its sample, this clone was seen a few times. This chain connects TRBV19 to TRBJ2-3; TRBD2 matches 15 bases. From germline, CDR1 is LNHDA and CDR2 SQIVND (reference sequence). This CDR3 is 15 amino acids long. V dropped 5 bases and J dropped 9; count of bases not matched to a gene: 6. The CDR3 nucleotides read TGTGCCAGTAGTCGGACTAGCGGGAGGGGGAGCACGCAGTATTTT. As protein: CASSRTSGRGSTQYF. Full variable domain (missing parts from reference TRBV19 and TRBJ2-3): DGGITQSPKYLFRKEGQNVTLSCEQNLNHDAMYWYRQDPGQGLRLIYYSQIVNDFQKGDIAEGYSVSREKKESFPLTVTSAQKNPTAFYLCASSRTSGRGSTQYFGPGTRLTVL.

The chain has TRBV5-6 and TRBJ1-6, with D perhaps matching TRBD1 (6 bases). CDR3 size: 13 residues. Germline V CDR1 and CDR2: SGHDT, YYEEEE. V was cut by 3 bases and J by 7 bases, with 8 bases left in between. CDR3 region: CASSWTVNSPLHF. The CDR3 DNA sequence: TGTGCCAGCAGCTGGACAGTAAATTCACCCCTCCACTTT. The whole variable domain, filled in from reference TRBV5-6 and TRBJ1-6, reads DAGVTQSPTHLIKTRGQQVTLRCSPKSGHDTVSWYQQALGQGPQFIFQYYEEEERQRGNFPDRFSGHQFPNYSSELNVNALLLGDSALYLCASSWTVNSPLHFGNGTRLTVT.

A few counts support this clone. The chain has TRBV11-2 and TRBJ2-2; 8 positions match TRBD1. This CDR3 contains 15 residues. CDR1 is SGHAT, CDR2 FQNNGV, per germline. The ends lost 1 base at V and 5 bases at J; junction bases unmatched: 3. The CDR3 DNA is TGTGCCAGCAGCTTAGGACAGGGGATGACCGGGGAGCTGTTTTTT. Translation: CASSLGQGMTGELFF.